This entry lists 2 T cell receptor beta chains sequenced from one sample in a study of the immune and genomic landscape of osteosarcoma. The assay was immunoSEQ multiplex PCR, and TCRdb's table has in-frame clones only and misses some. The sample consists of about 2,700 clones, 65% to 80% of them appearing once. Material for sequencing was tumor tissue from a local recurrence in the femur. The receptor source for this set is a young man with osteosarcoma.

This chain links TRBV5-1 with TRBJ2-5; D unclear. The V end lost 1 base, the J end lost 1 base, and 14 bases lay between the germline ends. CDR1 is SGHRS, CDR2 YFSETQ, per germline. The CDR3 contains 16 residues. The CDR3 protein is CASSLMEKLSQETQYF. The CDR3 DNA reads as TGCGCCAGCAGCTTGATGGAGAAGCTATCCCAAGAGACCCAGTACTTC.

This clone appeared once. The DNA for the CDR3 is TGTGCCAGCATATTGGATACGCAGTATTTT. Translating it yields CASILDTQYF. The chain couples TRBV6-1 to TRBJ2-3; D is ambiguous. This CDR3 region has 10 residues. Germline-derived CDR1 and CDR2 are MNHNS and SASEGT. V was shortened by 7 bases and J by 6 bases, with 5 bases between the two germline ends.